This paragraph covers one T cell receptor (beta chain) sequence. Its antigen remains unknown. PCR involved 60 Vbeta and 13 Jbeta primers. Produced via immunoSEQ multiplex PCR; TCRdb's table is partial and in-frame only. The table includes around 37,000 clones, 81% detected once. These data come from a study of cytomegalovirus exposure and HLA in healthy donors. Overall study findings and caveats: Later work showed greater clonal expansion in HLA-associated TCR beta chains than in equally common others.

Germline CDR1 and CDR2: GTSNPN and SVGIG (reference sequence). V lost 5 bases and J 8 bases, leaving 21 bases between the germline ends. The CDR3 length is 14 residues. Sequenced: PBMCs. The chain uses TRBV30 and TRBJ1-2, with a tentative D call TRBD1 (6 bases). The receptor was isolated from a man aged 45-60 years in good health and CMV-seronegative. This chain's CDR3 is CAWSWGGAGEGYTF. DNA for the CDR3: TGTGCCTGGTCGTGGGGGGGGGCAGGGGAAGGCTACACCTTC.